Presented here are 29 T cell receptor beta chains from one specimen sequenced in a study of T-cell reconstitution after alpha-beta-depleted transplantation in children. As it was prepared, the TCRbeta library received unique molecular identifiers. TCRdb ran MiXCR on the PCR reads and lists one entry per CDR3 protein. The table lists 750,000 to 950,000 distinct CDR3 sequences, about 16% of them singletons. Sequencing was performed on PBMCs, mostly from graft donor cells, taken 360 days after TCRalphabeta/CD19-depleted stem cell transplant. The receptors originated from a male patient aged 5 to 17 who had a stem cell transplant for acute lymphoblastic leukemia, so the T cells may come from the graft donor.

This clonotype was recorded at least ten times. This chain joins TRBV7-3 and TRBJ2-7; D is uncertain. Germline V gives CDR1 SGHTA, CDR2 FQGTGA. Trimming pared 3 bases from V and 3 bases from J, leaving 12 bases between. This CDR3 has 14 residues. CDR3 sequence (DNA): TGTGCCAGCAGCTTGGGCGTCGGTGGCTACGAGCAGTACTTC. The encoded protein is CASSLGVGGYEQYF. Drawing the rest from reference TRBV7-3 and TRBJ2-7, the complete variable domain is GAGVSQTPSNKVTEKGKYVELRCDPISGHTALYWYRQSLGQGPEFLIYFQGTGAADDSGLPNDRFFAVRPEGSVSTLKIQRTERGDSAVYLCASSLGVGGYEQYFGPGTRLTVT.

The rearrangement uses TRBV4-1 and TRBJ2-6; 7 nucleotides line up with TRBD1. This CDR3 region has 20 residues. Trimming took 2 bases from V and 0 from J; bases not matched to a gene: 13. CDR1 and CDR2 from the germline V gene are MGHRA and YSYEKL. CDR3 DNA sequence: TGCGCCAGCAGCCAAAGTCGCCGATGGGACAGTCGCTCTGGGGCCAACGTCCTGACTTTC. Protein product: CASSQSRRWDSRSGANVLTF.

This chain joins TRBV15 and TRBJ2-5; TRBD2 matches at 7 bases. The CDR3 covers 15 residues. The V gene end was trimmed by 3 bases and the J gene end by 4 bases; junction bases not matched to a gene: 8. Germline V gene data show CDR1 as LNHNV and CDR2 as YYDKDF (reference sequence). In DNA form, the CDR3 reads TGTGCCACCAGCAGGGTGACTAGCATCGGAGAGACCCAGTACTTC. Encoded protein: CATSRVTSIGETQYF.

This clonotype was counted only a few times. The chain joins TRBV20-1 to TRBJ1-4; 7 bases align to TRBD1. CDR1 and CDR2 from the germline V gene are DFQATT and SNEGSKA (reference sequence). This CDR3 region has 16 residues. Trimming cost V 1 base and J 8 bases; bases outside gene matches: 13. This CDR3 reads CSARAVGNRGGEKLFF. Here the CDR3 DNA reads TGCAGTGCTAGAGCCGTGGGGAACAGGGGTGGGGAAAAACTGTTTTTT.

The chain employs TRBV6-2 or TRBV6-3 and TRBJ2-1; possible D gene TRBD2, 6 bases. The CDR3 is 20 residues long. Germline loops: CDR1 MNHEY, CDR2 SVGEGT. V shed 3 bases and J shed 3 bases, with 27 bases lying between them. The CDR3 loop reads CASSYLDLRRRAGNYNEQFF. DNA for the CDR3: TGTGCCAGCAGTTATCTCGATCTCAGACGGAGGGCCGGTAACTACAATGAGCAGTTCTTC.

This clonotype was counted between two and nine times. The chain recombines TRBV12-3 or TRBV12-4 with TRBJ2-2, with 7 bases identical to TRBD2. The CDR3 covers 15 residues. Unmatched junction bases numbered 7, after V lost 6 bases and J lost 3 bases. CDR3: CASSPGTTYTGELFF. As DNA, the CDR3 is TGTGCCAGCAGCCCCGGGACTACCTACACCGGGGAGCTGTTTTTT.

This clonotype was recorded a few times. The genes are TRBV27 and TRBJ2-7; 14 bases are shared with TRBD2. This CDR3 is 16 amino acids long. Germline CDR1 is MNHEY and CDR2 is SMNVEV (reference sequence). The J segment lost 4 bases and the V segment lost 6 bases, leaving 8 bases of the junction unmatched. The CDR3 loop is CASSAGLAGASYEQYF. CDR3 DNA sequence: TGTGCCAGCAGCGCGGGACTAGCGGGAGCATCTTACGAGCAGTACTTC.

CDR3 protein: CASSLASGVYTF. The CDR3 DNA sequence: TGTGCCAGCAGCTTAGCGTCAGGGGTCTACACCTTC. V usage is TRBV7-8 and J usage is TRBJ1-2; possibly TRBD1 for D (6 bases). V was trimmed by 0 bases and J by 10 bases, leaving 9 bases between them. This CDR3 contains 12 residues. CDR1 is SGHVS and CDR2 is FQNEAQ in the germline V gene.

V and J are TRBV19 and TRBJ2-4; 14 nucleotides match TRBD2. The V and J ends lost 4 bases and 1 base, in that order; junction bases with no gene match: 9. Germline CDR1 and CDR2: LNHDA and SQIVND (reference sequence). The length of the CDR3 is 19 residues. CDR3 in DNA: TGTGCCAGTAGTAGGAGGACTAGCGGGAGGCCAGGGGCCAAAAACATTCAGTACTTC. It is translated as CASSRRTSGRPGAKNIQYF.

The sample holds a few counts of this clonotype. The chain uses TRBV5-1 and TRBJ1-2, with 8 bases lining up with TRBD1. V lost 4 bases and J lost 3; bases outside the gene matches: 5. The CDR3 is 14 residues long. Germline CDR1 is SGHRS and CDR2 is YFSETQ. CDR3 residues: CASSQGQGDYGYTF. In DNA, the CDR3 is TGCGCCAGCAGCCAAGGACAGGGCGACTATGGCTACACCTTC. The variable domain in full, completed from reference TRBV5-1 and TRBJ1-2, reads KAGVTQTPRYLIKTRGQQVTLSCSPISGHRSVSWYQQTPGQGLQFLFEYFSETQRNKGNFPGRFSGRQFSNSRSEMNVSTLELGDSALYLCASSQGQGDYGYTFGSGTRLTVV.

This clonotype was observed a few times. This chain links TRBV2 with TRBJ1-1, with D tentatively TRBD1 (5 bases). Germline CDR1 is SNHLY and CDR2 is FYNNEI. The CDR3 covers 15 residues. Trimming pared 2 bases from V and 0 bases from J, leaving 10 bases between. CDR3 DNA: TGTGCCAGCAGTGAACAGGGATCCTTGAACACTGAAGCTTTCTTT. This translates into CASSEQGSLNTEAFF.

The chain is built from TRBV7-9 and TRBJ2-7; D gene uncertain. Germline V gene data show CDR1 as SEHNR and CDR2 as FQNEAQ (reference sequence). The CDR3 length is 14 residues. V gave up 5 bases and J gave up 2 bases, with 13 bases separating them. Written as DNA, the CDR3 is TGTGCCAGCAGCCCCCCGAGCGAAGCCTACGAGCAGTACTTC. Residues: CASSPPSEAYEQYF.

CDR3 protein: CASSLKDRGGNNEQFF. The CDR3 region has the DNA TGTGCCAGCAGTTTAAAGGACAGGGGAGGAAACAATGAGCAGTTCTTC. The V call is TRBV6-5, the J call TRBJ2-1; TRBD1 matches at 9 bases. Unmatched junction bases numbered 9, after V lost 4 bases and J lost 5 bases. Looked up from germline, CDR1 is MNHEY and CDR2 is SVGAGI. CDR3 length: 16 residues.

This rearrangement joins TRBV7-9 to TRBJ2-5, with no clear D. With 5 bases removed from V and 7 bases from J, the gap between germline ends came to 14 bases. Germline-derived CDR1 and CDR2 are SEHNR and FQNEAQ (reference sequence). CDR3 length: 13 amino acids. CDR3 residues: CASSPPQTATQYF. The CDR3 DNA sequence: TGTGCCAGCAGCCCCCCTCAGACGGCGACCCAGTACTTC. The whole variable domain, remainder taken from reference TRBV7-9 and TRBJ2-5, is DTGVSQNPRHKITKRGQNVTFRCDPISEHNRLYWYRQTLGQGPEFLTYFQNEAQLEKSRLLSDRFSAERPKGSFSTLEIQRTEQGDSAMYLCASSPPQTATQYFGPGTRLLVL.

This clonotype was seen many times. V usage is TRBV6-2 or TRBV6-3 and J usage is TRBJ2-4; 8 nucleotides agree with TRBD2. V shed 5 bases and J 5 bases; nucleotides not matched to a gene: 8. The CDR3 length is 15 residues. CDR1 MNHEY and CDR2 SVGEGT come from the germline V gene. This chain's CDR3 is CASSAREGRENIQYF. CDR3 nucleotide sequence: TGTGCCAGCAGTGCCCGGGAGGGCCGTGAAAACATTCAGTACTTC.

This clonotype was counted between two and nine times. The rearrangement joins TRBV7-9 to TRBJ2-5; D ambiguous. Germline CDR1 SEHNR, CDR2 FQNEAQ (reference sequence). The CDR3 runs to 13 residues. V shed 6 bases and J shed 2 bases, with 10 bases lying between them. CDR3 region: CASSPTVQETQYF. The CDR3 region has the DNA TGTGCCAGCAGTCCGACGGTGCAAGAGACCCAGTACTTC.

This clonotype showed up just a few times. This sequence joins TRBV5-1 and TRBJ2-5, with D maybe TRBD1 (5 bases). This CDR3 has 15 amino acids. CDR1 and CDR2 from the germline V gene are SGHRS and YFSETQ. Trimming shortened V by 4 bases and J by 2 bases, and 15 bases separated the two germline ends. CDR3 protein: CASSGASAPQETQYF. CDR3 DNA sequence: TGCGCCAGCAGCGGGGCATCGGCTCCACAAGAGACCCAGTACTTC.

V is TRBV7-3 and J is TRBJ2-3; D unresolved. Germline V lookup: CDR1 SGHTA, CDR2 FQGTGA. The CDR3 is made up of 14 amino acids. Deletions cut 7 bases from V and 6 bases from J, with 17 bases between. Here the CDR3 DNA reads TGTGCCAGCACCCAATGGATCCGAGTGGATACGCAGTATTTT. Encoded protein: CASTQWIRVDTQYF.

The V call is TRBV4-1, the J call TRBJ2-5; D gene unclear. Between the trimmed V and J ends, which lost 6 bases and 5 bases, there was a span of 16 bases. From germline, CDR1 is MGHRA and CDR2 YSYEKL. CDR3 length: 14 amino acids. The CDR3 DNA reads as TGCGCCAGCAGAAAAGTAATCGCTTTGGAGACCCAGTACTTC. It is translated as CASRKVIALETQYF.

This clonotype showed up many times. The chain joins TRBV29-1 to TRBJ2-7; TRBD1 matches 7 bases. Unmatched junction bases numbered 7, after V lost 4 bases and J lost 4 bases. This CDR3 spans 13 amino acids. From germline, CDR1 is SQVTM and CDR2 ANQGSEA. The chain's CDR3 is CSVGRQGLYEQYF. Written as DNA, the CDR3 is TGCAGCGTTGGCCGACAGGGTCTATACGAGCAGTACTTC.

This clonotype was counted only a few times. This chain joins TRBV5-1 and TRBJ2-2, with D unclear. CDR1 and CDR2 from the germline V gene are SGHRS and YFSETQ. V lost 4 bases and J 9 bases, leaving 13 bases between the germline ends. This CDR3 is built from 13 residues. CDR3 amino acids: CASSVDGARELFF. The CDR3 nucleotides read TGCGCCAGCAGCGTCGACGGCGCCCGGGAGCTGTTTTTT. Full variable domain (rest looked up from reference TRBV5-1 and TRBJ2-2): KAGVTQTPRYLIKTRGQQVTLSCSPISGHRSVSWYQQTPGQGLQFLFEYFSETQRNKGNFPGRFSGRQFSNSRSEMNVSTLELGDSALYLCASSVDGARELFFGEGSRLTVL.

This clonotype was observed a handful of times. The rearrangement uses TRBV7-2 and TRBJ2-3; D might be TRBD2 (6 bases). The CDR3 extends over 16 amino acids. CDR1 and CDR2 (germline): SGHTA, FQGNSA. V lost 0 bases to trimming and J lost 0 bases, with 10 bases between them. The CDR3 region has the DNA TGTGCCAGCAGCTTAGCGGCCGGGACTAGCACAGATACGCAGTATTTT. This codes for CASSLAAGTSTDTQYF.

This clonotype has a handful of counts. The chain joins TRBV18 to TRBJ2-1; tentative D call: TRBD2 (6 bases). Deletions cut 5 bases from V and 0 bases from J, with 14 bases between. Germline V CDR1 and CDR2: KGHSH, LQKENI. The length of the CDR3 is 16 residues. The CDR3 loop is CASSATGLSSYNEQFF. CDR3 nucleotide sequence: TGTGCCAGCTCAGCGACGGGACTTAGCTCCTACAATGAGCAGTTCTTC. The variable domain in full, with the rest retrieved from reference TRBV18 and TRBJ2-1, is NAGVMQNPRHLVRRRGQEARLRCSPMKGHSHVYWYRQLPEEGLKFMVYLQKENIIDESGMPKERFSAEFPKEGPSILRIQQVVRGDSAAYFCASSATGLSSYNEQFFGPGTRLTVL.

The rearrangement uses TRBV6-1 and TRBJ2-5; 13 nucleotides match TRBD2. V lost 5 bases to trimming and J lost 5 bases; unmatched junction nucleotides: 8. The CDR3 extends over 16 amino acids. CDR1 is MNHNS, CDR2 SASEGT, per germline. CDR3 sequence: CASSRTSGRAEETQYF. DNA of the CDR3: TGTGCCAGCAGTCGAACTAGCGGGAGGGCCGAGGAGACCCAGTACTTC.

This clonotype has at least ten counts. This chain joins TRBV9 and TRBJ1-6, with a possible D match to TRBD1 (6 bases). The CDR3 is 16 residues long. Germline CDR1 reads SGDLS; CDR2 reads YYNGEE. V lost 3 bases and J lost 0, with 10 bases in between. The CDR3 here is CASSATGSSYNSPLHF. The CDR3 DNA is TGTGCCAGCAGCGCTACAGGGAGCTCCTATAATTCACCCCTCCACTTT.

This clonotype came up a few times. The J gene is TRBJ2-1, the V gene TRBV9; TRBD2 might be the D (6 bases). From germline, CDR1 is SGDLS and CDR2 YYNGEE. Trimming removed 2 bases from V and 4 bases from J, with 13 bases in between. The CDR3 has 15 amino acids. CDR3 amino acids: CASSVSGTQYNEQFF. CDR3 nucleotides: TGTGCCAGCAGCGTCTCCGGGACTCAATACAATGAGCAGTTCTTC.

The chain links TRBV20-1 to TRBJ2-1; D remains unclear. The germline CDR1 and CDR2 sequences are DFQATT and SNEGSKA (reference sequence). This CDR3 comprises 12 residues. Deletions cut 3 bases from V and 7 bases from J, with 10 bases between. CDR3 residues: CSARETINEQFF. CDR3 nucleotides: TGCAGTGCTAGGGAGACAATAAATGAGCAGTTCTTC.

V usage is TRBV20-1 and J usage is TRBJ2-1, with 10 bases identical to TRBD2. The CDR3 spans 16 residues. CDR1 DFQATT and CDR2 SNEGSKA come from the germline V gene (reference sequence). Trimming at V came to 3 bases and at J to 1 base, leaving 6 bases not matched to a gene. The CDR3 loop is CSARLSGRMSYNEQFF. The CDR3 DNA sequence: TGCAGTGCTAGGCTTAGCGGGAGGATGTCCTACAATGAGCAGTTCTTC.

This chain uses TRBV14 with TRBJ2-2; perhaps TRBD2 as D (6 bases). CDR1 is SGHDN and CDR2 is FVKESK in the germline V gene. The CDR3 totals 14 residues. Trimming shortened V by 3 bases and J by 9 bases, and 14 bases separated the two germline ends. The CDR3 region has the DNA TGTGCCAGCAGCCACCGGGAGTACGGGTGGGAGCTGTTTTTT. The encoded protein is CASSHREYGWELFF.